The clone carrying this T cell receptor (beta chain) was observed at least ten times. Its antigen is unknown. From the 5' RACE reads, TCRdb called clonotypes with MiXCR, one entry per CDR3 protein. The data show approximately 58,000 distinct CDR3 sequences, less than 15% seen once. This sample was included in a study of early T cells in non-severe SARS-CoV-2 infection. Overall study: Unsorted whole-blood RNA was sequenced in bulk, leaving chains unpaired.

General study findings and limits: VDJdb matching, biased toward anti-spike CD8 responses, missed private and CD4 specificities.

This specimen consisted of whole blood, obtained at baseline. The TCR originated in an adult who was a healthcare worker with PCR-confirmed SARS-CoV-2 infection or an uninfected control (not recorded which).

The CDR3 sequence: CASSIDGVPREQYF. In DNA form, the CDR3 reads TGTGCCAGTAGTATAGATGGGGTCCCTCGCGAGCAGTACTTC. V is TRBV19 and J is TRBJ2-7; D gene unclear. The CDR3 spans 14 residues. Per germline, CDR1 LNHDA and CDR2 SQIVND (reference sequence). V lost 0 bases, J lost 6 bases, and 12 bases lay in between.